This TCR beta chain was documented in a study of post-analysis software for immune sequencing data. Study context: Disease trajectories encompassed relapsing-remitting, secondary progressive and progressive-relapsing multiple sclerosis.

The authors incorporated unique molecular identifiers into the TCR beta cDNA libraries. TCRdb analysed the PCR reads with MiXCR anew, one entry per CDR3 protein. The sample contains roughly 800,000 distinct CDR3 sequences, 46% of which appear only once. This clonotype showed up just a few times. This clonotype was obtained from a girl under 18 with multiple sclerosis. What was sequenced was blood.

The CDR3 here is CAISEGDSYEQYF. The DNA for the CDR3 is TGTGCCATCAGTGAGGGCGACTCCTACGAGCAGTACTTC. The rearrangement links TRBV10-3 to TRBJ2-7; D is unclear. V lost 2 bases and J lost 0, with 5 bases in between. The CDR3 has 13 residues. Germline V gives CDR1 ENHRY, CDR2 SYGVKD.